The 10 T cell receptor beta chains given below trace back to one sample, sequenced in a study of Tregs in tolerant kidney transplant recipients. Recipient PBMCs carried a CFSE label and met irradiated graft donor PBMCs for 6 days before FACS sorting. Sequenced by immunoSEQ multiplex PCR; TCRdb stores in-frame clones only, minus some. The sample's table shows around 2,600 clones. These receptors have no identified antigens. The material was CD8+ T cells from blood cultured with allogeneic cells, obtained before the transplant. The receptors were gathered from a human patient who received a combined kidney and bone marrow transplant.

This clone counts as medium-sized by frequency. CDR3 amino acids: CASSWIRQGFPYEQYF. The sequenced CDR3 bases are TGCGCCAGCAGCTGGATTCGACAGGGGTTCCCCTACGAG. The rearrangement links TRBV5-1 to TRBJ2-7, with TRBD1 matching 8 bases. Read sequence stops 3 residues before the CDR3 end, and the germline J gene provides the missing end. CDR1 is SGHRS, CDR2 YFSETQ, per germline. CDR3 length equals 16 residues. V trimming: 3 bases; J trimming: 2 bases; junction bases outside the gene matches: 10.

A remark on this clone: The read is 3 residues too short to cover the CDR3 end, so that end is filled in from the germline J gene. V usage is TRBV7-9 and J usage is TRBJ2-1; no definite D call. The CDR3 runs 12 residues. Germline V gene data show CDR1 as SEHNR and CDR2 as FQNEAQ (reference sequence). Trimming stripped 5 bases from V and 0 bases from J, with 2 bases between. The CDR3 loop is CASSHSYNEQFF. The DNA read from the CDR3 is TGTGCCAGCAGCCACTCCTACAATGAG.

On this clone itself: The read ends 3 residues shy of where the CDR3 ends; the end is completed using the germline J gene. The chain has TRBV5-4 and TRBJ1-2; D gene uncertain. The CDR3 sequence is 13 residues long. Germline V CDR1 and CDR2: SGHNT, YYREEE (reference sequence). Trimming removed 3 bases from V and 4 bases from J, with 10 bases in between. CDR3 protein: CASSSPGPYGYTF. The sequenced CDR3 bases are TGTGCCAGCAGCTCCCCGGGTCCCTATGGC.

With respect to this clone: The DNA ends 3 residues before the CDR3 does, and the rest of the CDR3 is filled in from the germline J gene. The chain combines TRBV14 with TRBJ2-1; possible D gene TRBD2, 5 bases. V lost 5 bases to trimming and J lost 8 bases, with 16 bases between them. The CDR3 has 14 amino acids. Germline V gives CDR1 SGHDN, CDR2 FVKESK. CDR3: CASSFQRVSDEQFF. CDR3 bases read: TGTGCCAGCAGCTTTCAGAGGGTTTCGGATGAG.

Of note for this clone: The read falls 3 residues short of the CDR3 end, and the missing part is taken from the germline J gene. This chain joins TRBV7-6 and TRBJ2-7, with 7 bases fitting TRBD1. V shed 5 bases, J shed 2 bases, and the junction held 9 bases outside the gene matches. The CDR3 is 15 amino acids. CDR1 SGHVS and CDR2 FNYEAQ come from the germline V gene. The CDR3 bases that were read are TGTGCCAGCAGCCCCCAGGGGGTGTACCCCTACGAG. Its protein is CASSPQGVYPYE. The whole CDR3 sequence is CASSPQGVYPYEQYF.

Considering frequency, this clone is medium-sized. The CDR3 end falls 3 residues outside the read, so it is completed with the germline J gene. The chain joins TRBV29-1 to TRBJ2-7; 8 nucleotides line up with TRBD2. The V gene's germline CDR1 is SQVTM and CDR2 ANQGSEA. V shed 7 bases, J shed 1 base, and the junction held 6 bases outside the gene matches. This CDR3 comprises 13 residues. Here the CDR3 reads CSARGGNSYEQYF. The CDR3 DNA, read in part, is TGCAGCGCCCGGGGGGGGAATTCCTACGAG.

To note about this clone: The read comes to an end 3 residues before the CDR3 does, leaving the germline J gene to fill in the end. V and J are TRBV2 and TRBJ2-2, with D perhaps matching TRBD2 (6 bases). This CDR3 contains 14 residues. Germline V gives CDR1 SNHLY, CDR2 FYNNEI. V shed 6 bases and J shed 4 bases, with 12 bases lying between them. CDR3 sequence reads: CASRETSSTGELFF. The sequenced part of the CDR3 DNA is TGTGCCAGCAGGGAGACTAGTAGCACCGGGGAG.

Notes on this clone: Coverage ceases 3 residues before the CDR3 finishes, and the germline J gene fills in the end. The V and J genes are TRBV4-1 and TRBJ2-1; D perhaps matches TRBD2 (8 bases). The V gene's germline CDR1 is MGHRA and CDR2 YSYEKL. V lost 3 bases and J lost 8, with 20 bases in between. The CDR3 extends over 16 amino acids. The sequenced part of the CDR3 DNA is TGCGCCAGCAGCCACATCAGCACGGGAGGGGGCGATGAG. Translation: CASSHISTGGGDE. The whole CDR3 sequence is CASSHISTGGGDEQFF.

On this clone: The read terminates 3 residues before the CDR3 end, so the remaining end is supplied by the germline J gene. The chain recombines TRBV20-1 with TRBJ2-3, with 8 nucleotides matching TRBD1. The CDR3 spans 17 residues. Germline V lookup: CDR1 DFQATT, CDR2 SNEGSKA (reference sequence). V gave up 6 bases and J gave up 0 bases; unmatched junction bases: 14. CDR3: CSARLGTGPTSTDTQYF. The DNA read from the CDR3 is TGCAGTGCGAGACTCGGGACAGGCCCCACTAGCACAGATACG.

According to its frequency, this clone is medium-sized. The CDR3 end is not reached by the read, which stops 3 residues before it; the germline J gene fills it in. V gene TRBV7-6 combines with J gene TRBJ2-7, with TRBD1 matching 9 bases. CDR1 is SGHVS and CDR2 is FNYEAQ in the germline V gene. The junction had 4 bases not matched to a gene; V was cut back by 5 bases and J by 2 bases. The CDR3 spans 14 residues. The CDR3 sequence is CASSPGQGTYEQYF. The CDR3 bases that were read are TGTGCCAGCAGCCCAGGACAGGGGACCTACGAG.